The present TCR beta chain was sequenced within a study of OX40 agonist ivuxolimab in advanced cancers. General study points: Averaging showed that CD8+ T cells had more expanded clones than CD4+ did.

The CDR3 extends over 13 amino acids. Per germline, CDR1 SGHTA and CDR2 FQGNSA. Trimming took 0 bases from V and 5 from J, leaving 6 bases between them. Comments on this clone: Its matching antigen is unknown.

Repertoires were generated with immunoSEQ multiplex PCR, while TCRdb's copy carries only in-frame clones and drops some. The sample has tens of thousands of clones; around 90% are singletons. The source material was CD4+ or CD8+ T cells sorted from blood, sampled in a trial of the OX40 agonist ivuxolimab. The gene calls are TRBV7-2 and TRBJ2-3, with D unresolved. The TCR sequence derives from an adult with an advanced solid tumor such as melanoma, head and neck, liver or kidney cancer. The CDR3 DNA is TGTGCCAGCAGCTTAGCCGTGATAGATACGCAGTATTTT. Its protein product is CASSLAVIDTQYF.